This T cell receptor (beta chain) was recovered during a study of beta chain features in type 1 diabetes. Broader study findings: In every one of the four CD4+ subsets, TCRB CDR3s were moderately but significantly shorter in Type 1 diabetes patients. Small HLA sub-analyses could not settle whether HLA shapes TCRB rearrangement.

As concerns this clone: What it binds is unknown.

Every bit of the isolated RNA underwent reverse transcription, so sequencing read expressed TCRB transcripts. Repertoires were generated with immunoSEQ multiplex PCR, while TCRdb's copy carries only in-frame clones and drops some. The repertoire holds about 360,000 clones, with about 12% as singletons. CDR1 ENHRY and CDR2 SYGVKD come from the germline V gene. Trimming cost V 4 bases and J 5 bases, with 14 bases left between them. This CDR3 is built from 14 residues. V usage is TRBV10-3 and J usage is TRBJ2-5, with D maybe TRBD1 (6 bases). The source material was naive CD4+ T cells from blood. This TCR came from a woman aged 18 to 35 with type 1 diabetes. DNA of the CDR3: TGTGCCATCAGTGGCAACAGGGAAGCGGAGACCCAGTACTTC. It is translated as CAISGNREAETQYF.